These 23 T cell receptor beta chains share one sample of origin, sequenced in a study of blood T cells in healthy people across ages. The authors ran a second PCR of about 6 to 11 cycles using a sample-barcoded 5' primer and a J-beta primer mix. In TCRdb, the 5' RACE reads were re-called with MiXCR into one record per CDR3 protein. The top ten clones hold roughly 23% of a sample with 1.5 million to 2 million distinct CDR3 sequences, more than 35% of them seen once. The specimen sequenced was blood. The receptor set was obtained from a human donor in good health.

This chain links TRBV2 with TRBJ2-5; 9 bases align to TRBD1. Gene TRBJ2-7 matches the end of the DNA better, so the J call may be wrong. Germline-derived CDR1 and CDR2 are SNHLY and FYNNEI. The CDR3 runs 13 residues. The CDR3 nucleotides are TGTGCCAGTTTAGGACAGGGGCAGGACGAGCAGTACTTC. Its protein product is CASLGQGQDEQYF.

This clonotype was counted only a few times. This chain connects TRBV27 to TRBJ1-2, with 7 bases aligning to TRBD1. Germline CDR1 is MNHEY and CDR2 is SMNVEV (reference sequence). This CDR3 spans 14 amino acids. The junction had 5 bases not matched to a gene; V was cut back by 7 bases and J by 0 bases. The CDR3 DNA is TGTGCCAGCACCAAGACAGGGACTAACTATGGCTACACCTTC. It encodes CASTKTGTNYGYTF.

The rearrangement joins TRBV11-1 to TRBJ2-1; D is perhaps TRBD1 or TRBD2 (5 bases each). This CDR3 comprises 16 residues. Germline lookup yields CDR1 SGHAT and CDR2 FQDESV (reference sequence). V was cut by 5 bases and J by 8 bases, with 22 bases left in between. DNA for the CDR3: TGTGCCAGCAGCCTTCTACGGGGCTTGATGGTCGATGAGCAGTTCTTC. This gives the protein CASSLLRGLMVDEQFF. Full variable domain (missing parts from reference TRBV11-1 and TRBJ2-1): EAEVAQSPRYKITEKSQAVAFWCDPISGHATLYWYRQILGQGPELLVQFQDESVVDDSQLPKDRFSAERLKGVDSTLKIQPAELGDSAMYLCASSLLRGLMVDEQFFGPGTRLTVL.

The chain links TRBV6-1 to TRBJ2-3, with 7 bases fitting TRBD1. V shed 7 bases, J shed 5 bases, and the junction held 12 bases outside the gene matches. Per germline, CDR1 MNHNS and CDR2 SASEGT. This CDR3 has 15 residues. CDR3 nucleotide sequence: TGTGCCAGCACCTTTGACAGGGTCTTTAGAGATACGCAGTATTTT. It is translated as CASTFDRVFRDTQYF.

This clonotype was observed a handful of times. CDR3 in amino acids: CASSQDLTGAREQYF. CDR3 coding DNA: TGCGCCAGCAGCCAAGATCTTACAGGGGCGAGGGAGCAGTACTTC. The chain is built from TRBV4-3 and TRBJ2-7; 7 bases fit TRBD1. In germline, CDR1 is LGHNA, CDR2 YSLEER. This CDR3 region has 15 residues. V lost 0 bases and J lost 7; bases outside the gene matches: 9.

V usage is TRBV3-1 and J usage is TRBJ2-6, with TRBD1 matching 7 bases. Germline CDR1 and CDR2: LGHDT and YNNKEL (reference sequence). The CDR3 has 17 residues. Trimming removed 0 bases from V and 0 bases from J; junction bases left unmatched: 2. CDR3 amino acids: CASSQDGTASGANVLTF. CDR3 nucleotide sequence: TGTGCCAGCAGCCAAGACGGGACAGCCTCTGGGGCCAACGTCCTGACTTTC.

The rearrangement uses TRBV4-2 and TRBJ2-7, with D hard to call. Germline V lookup: CDR1 LGHNA, CDR2 YNFKEQ. The CDR3 runs 14 residues. Trimming took 1 base from V and 3 from J, leaving 10 bases between them. CDR3 sequence: CASSQVTSDYEQYF. CDR3 sequence (DNA): TGTGCCAGCAGCCAAGTTACCTCAGACTACGAGCAGTACTTC.

V usage is TRBV15 and J usage is TRBJ2-3; the match to TRBD2 covers 9 bases. Germline CDR1 LNHNV, CDR2 YYDKDF (reference sequence). There are 15 residues in the CDR3. V lost 0 bases and J lost 6; bases outside the gene matches: 4. The CDR3 loop reads CATSRDRGGADTQYF. CDR3 nucleotide sequence: TGTGCCACCAGCAGAGATCGCGGGGGGGCGGATACGCAGTATTTT.

The DNA of the CDR3 is TGTGCCAGCAGACCCGTGAGGAAACTGTTTTTT. This sequence encodes CASRPVRKLFF. V is TRBV7-4 and J is TRBJ1-4; D call uncertain. CDR3 length: 11 amino acids. Germline-derived CDR1 and CDR2 are SGHVT and SQSDAQ. Trimming took 6 bases from V and 11 from J, leaving 10 bases between them.

The rearrangement uses TRBV7-2 and TRBJ1-1; D call uncertain. CDR3 length: 12 amino acids. V lost 8 bases and J lost 7, with 14 bases in between. Germline-derived CDR1 and CDR2 are SGHTA and FQGNSA. Here the CDR3 reads CASGGLFSEAFF. CDR3 coding DNA: TGTGCCAGCGGAGGACTATTCAGTGAAGCTTTCTTT.

J is TRBJ2-1 and V is TRBV6-5, with a weak D call TRBD1 (5 bases). V was shortened by 5 bases and J by 5 bases, with 10 bases between the two germline ends. This CDR3 has 13 amino acids. The germline CDR1 and CDR2 sequences are MNHEY and SVGAGI. The CDR3 DNA reads TGTGCCAGCAGTATGGGGCTTAACAATGAGCAGTTCTTC. This sequence encodes CASSMGLNNEQFF.

About this clonotype itself: A read error is possible here, since a much larger clone lies one base away. V gene TRBV7-2 combines with J gene TRBJ2-3, with TRBD1 as a possible D gene (6 bases). The ends were cut back, 4 bases at V and 3 bases at J, with 11 bases in the middle. There are 14 residues in the CDR3. Germline CDR1 and CDR2: SGHTA and FQGNSA. The CDR3 loop is CASSCRGPTDTQYF. In DNA form, the CDR3 reads TGTGCCAGCAGCTGCAGGGGTCCAACAGATACGCAGTATTTT.

This clonotype has more than one count but fewer than ten. V usage is TRBV20-1 and J usage is TRBJ2-4, with 10 positions matching TRBD1. The germline CDR1 and CDR2 sequences are DFQATT and SNEGSKA (reference sequence). The CDR3 extends over 16 amino acids. V was clipped by 5 bases and J by 7 bases; unmatched bases: 14. The CDR3 is CSAPNPYGQGGNIQYF. The CDR3 region has the DNA TGCAGTGCTCCAAACCCCTACGGACAGGGGGGGAACATTCAGTACTTC.

Comment on this clonotype: A read error may be the cause here, since a much bigger clone is one base away. The chain joins TRBV12-3 or TRBV12-4 to TRBJ2-1; TRBD2 aligns across 10 bases. Trimming removed 5 bases from V and 2 bases from J; junction bases left unmatched: 3. This CDR3 spans 15 amino acids. The CDR3 region has the DNA TGTGCCAGCAGTGCTAGCGGGGGAACCTACAATGAGCAGTTCTTC. Encoded protein: CASSASGGTYNEQFF.

Only a few counts were recorded for this clonotype. The chain carries TRBV20-1 and TRBJ2-3, with D unresolved. The germline CDR1 and CDR2 sequences are DFQATT and SNEGSKA (reference sequence). CDR3 size: 14 residues. The V and J ends lost 5 bases and 6 bases respectively, with 18 bases between them. CDR3 DNA sequence: TGCAGTGCTGGAGTTGAAGGGCCCCTTGATACGCAGTATTTT. Its protein product is CSAGVEGPLDTQYF.

This clonotype was counted between two and nine times. DNA of the CDR3: TGTGCCAGCAGCTCGACCCCGCGGGAGGAGCAGTTCTTC. Translation: CASSSTPREEQFF. The chain combines TRBV7-2 with TRBJ2-1; 7 bases line up with TRBD2. Germline CDR1 reads SGHTA; CDR2 reads FQGNSA. The CDR3 covers 13 residues. The trim removed 4 bases at V and 10 bases at J, leaving 7 bases unmatched.

The chain links TRBV18 to TRBJ2-1; 12 bases align to TRBD2. The V segment lost 1 base and the J segment 4 bases; nucleotides outside the gene matches: 2. There are 16 residues in the CDR3. Germline assignment: CDR1 KGHSH and CDR2 LQKENI. The CDR3 DNA sequence: TGTGCCAGCTCACCACTACTAGCGGGGGGTTACAATGAGCAGTTCTTC. Protein product: CASSPLLAGGYNEQFF.

The J gene is TRBJ2-1, the V gene TRBV2; 8 bases align to TRBD1. Germline CDR1 reads SNHLY; CDR2 reads FYNNEI. V lost 3 bases to trimming and J lost 9 bases; unmatched junction nucleotides: 7. This CDR3 spans 14 amino acids. DNA for the CDR3: TGTGCCAGCAGTGATCAGGGGGCAGTCTCTGAGCAGTTCTTC. Translation gives CASSDQGAVSEQFF.

This chain joins TRBV4-1 and TRBJ2-1, with 7 bases aligning to TRBD1. CDR3 size: 15 residues. With 4 bases clipped from V and 2 bases from J, the junction kept 5 bases outside the gene matches. Germline V gene lookup returns CDR1 MGHRA and CDR2 YSYEKL. In DNA, the CDR3 is TGCGCCAGCAGCCCCGGACAGGTAACCTACAATGAGCAGTTCTTC. Protein sequence: CASSPGQVTYNEQFF.

A few counts support this clonotype. CDR3 in DNA: TGTGCCAGCAGCCAAGAAGCTTTAAGGGCTGCCCCGCGGGCTGAGCAGTTCTTC. The encoded protein is CASSQEALRAAPRAEQFF. The chain recombines TRBV4-2 with TRBJ2-1, with a possible D match to TRBD2 (5 bases). With 0 bases removed from V and 9 bases from J, the gap between germline ends came to 24 bases. Germline CDR1 reads LGHNA; CDR2 reads YNFKEQ. The CDR3 length is 18 residues.

This clonotype was detected many times. J is TRBJ2-1 and V is TRBV7-9; D might be TRBD2 (7 bases). This CDR3 region has 15 residues. The V end lost 1 base, the J end lost 6 bases, and 13 bases lay between the germline ends. Germline V gene data show CDR1 as SEHNR and CDR2 as FQNEAQ (reference sequence). In nucleotides, the CDR3 is TGTGCCAGCAGCTTAGGATCGGCGGGGGCCAATGAGCAGTTCTTC. Translating gives CASSLGSAGANEQFF.

The V call is TRBV29-1, the J call TRBJ1-1; D might be TRBD1 (5 bases). This CDR3 contains 13 residues. Trimming stripped 4 bases from V and 3 bases from J, with 12 bases between. Per germline, CDR1 SQVTM and CDR2 ANQGSEA. The CDR3 DNA sequence: TGCAGCGTTGCCAGGGTCGGCGACACTGAAGCTTTCTTT. As protein: CSVARVGDTEAFF.

In regard to this clonotype: Relative to the germline gene, one junction end is altered; a read error may explain this. The rearrangement joins TRBV5-5 to TRBJ2-7; D remains ambiguous. CDR1 is SGHKS, CDR2 YYEKEE, per germline (reference sequence). The CDR3 totals 12 residues. The CDR3 loop reads CASSSRYYEQHF. Written as DNA, the CDR3 is TGTGCCAGCAGTTCTCGATACTACGAGCAGCACTTC. Based on the CDR3 plus reference TRBV5-5 and TRBJ2-7, the full variable domain is DAGVTQSPTHLIKTRGQQVTLRCSPISGHKSVSWYQQVLGQGPQFIFQYYEKEERGRGNFPDRFSARQFPNYSSELNVNALLLGDSALYLCASSSRYYEQHFGPGTRLTVT.